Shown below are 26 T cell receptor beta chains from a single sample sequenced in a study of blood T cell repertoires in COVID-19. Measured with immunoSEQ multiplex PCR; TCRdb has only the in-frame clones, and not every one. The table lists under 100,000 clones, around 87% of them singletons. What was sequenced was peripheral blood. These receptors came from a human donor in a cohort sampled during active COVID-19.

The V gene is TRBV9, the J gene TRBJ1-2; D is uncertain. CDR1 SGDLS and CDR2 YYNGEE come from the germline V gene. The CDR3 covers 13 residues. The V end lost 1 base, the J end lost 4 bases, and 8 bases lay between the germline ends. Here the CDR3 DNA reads TGTGCCAGCAGCGTACGGAGTAGCTATGGCTACACCTTC. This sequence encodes CASSVRSSYGYTF.

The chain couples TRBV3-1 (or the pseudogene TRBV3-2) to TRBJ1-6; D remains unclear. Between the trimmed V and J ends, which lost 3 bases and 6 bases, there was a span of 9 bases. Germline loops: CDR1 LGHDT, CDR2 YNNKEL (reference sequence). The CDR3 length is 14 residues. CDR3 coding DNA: TGTGCCAGCAGCCACCGGAGGAGTAATTCACCCCTCCACTTT. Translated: CASSHRRSNSPLHF.

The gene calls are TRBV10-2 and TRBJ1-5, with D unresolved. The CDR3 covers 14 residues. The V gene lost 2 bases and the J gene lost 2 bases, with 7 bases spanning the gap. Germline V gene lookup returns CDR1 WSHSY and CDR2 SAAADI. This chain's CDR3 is CASSEVGGNQPQHF. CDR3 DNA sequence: TGCGCCAGCAGTGAGGTGGGAGGCAATCAGCCCCAGCATTTT.

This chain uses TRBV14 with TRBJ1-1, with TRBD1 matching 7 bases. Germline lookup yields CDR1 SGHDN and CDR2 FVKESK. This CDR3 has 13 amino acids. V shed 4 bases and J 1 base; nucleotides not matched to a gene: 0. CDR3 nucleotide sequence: TGTGCCAGCAGCCGACAGGGGAACACTGAAGCTTTCTTT. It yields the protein CASSRQGNTEAFF.

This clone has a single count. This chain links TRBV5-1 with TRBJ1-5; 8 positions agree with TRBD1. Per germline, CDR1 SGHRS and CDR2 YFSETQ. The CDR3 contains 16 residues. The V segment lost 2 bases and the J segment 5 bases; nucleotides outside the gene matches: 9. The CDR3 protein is CASSLTTGVADQPQHF. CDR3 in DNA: TGCGCCAGCAGCTTAACGACAGGGGTCGCCGATCAGCCCCAGCATTTT.

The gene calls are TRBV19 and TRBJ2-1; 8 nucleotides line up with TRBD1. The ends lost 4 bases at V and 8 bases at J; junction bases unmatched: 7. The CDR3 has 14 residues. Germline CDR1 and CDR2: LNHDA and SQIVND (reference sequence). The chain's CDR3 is CASSTDRVQHEQFF. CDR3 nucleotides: TGTGCCAGTAGTACGGACAGGGTTCAACATGAGCAGTTCTTC.

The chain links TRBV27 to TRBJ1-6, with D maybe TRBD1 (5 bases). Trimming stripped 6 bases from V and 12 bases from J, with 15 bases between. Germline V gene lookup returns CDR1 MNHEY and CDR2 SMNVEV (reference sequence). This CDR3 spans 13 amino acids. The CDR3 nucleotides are TGTGCCAGCAGGGGGGGAGGTGCGATACCCCTCCACTTT. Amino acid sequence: CASRGGGAIPLHF.

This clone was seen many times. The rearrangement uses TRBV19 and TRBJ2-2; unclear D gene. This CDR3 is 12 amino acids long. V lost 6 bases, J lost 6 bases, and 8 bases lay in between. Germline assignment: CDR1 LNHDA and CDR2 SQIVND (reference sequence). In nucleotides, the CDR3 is TGTGCCAGTAGGCGATCGTCCGGGGAGCTGTTTTTT. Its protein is CASRRSSGELFF. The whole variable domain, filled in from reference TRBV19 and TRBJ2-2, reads DGGITQSPKYLFRKEGQNVTLSCEQNLNHDAMYWYRQDPGQGLRLIYYSQIVNDFQKGDIAEGYSVSREKKESFPLTVTSAQKNPTAFYLCASRRSSGELFFGEGSRLTVL.

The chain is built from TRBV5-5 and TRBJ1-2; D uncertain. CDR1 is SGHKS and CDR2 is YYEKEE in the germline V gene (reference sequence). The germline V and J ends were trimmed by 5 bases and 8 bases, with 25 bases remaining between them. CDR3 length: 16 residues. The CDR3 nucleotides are TGTGCCAGCAGTGTTCAGTCGGACGGTCCATCGGGGGGCTACACCTTC. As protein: CASSVQSDGPSGGYTF.

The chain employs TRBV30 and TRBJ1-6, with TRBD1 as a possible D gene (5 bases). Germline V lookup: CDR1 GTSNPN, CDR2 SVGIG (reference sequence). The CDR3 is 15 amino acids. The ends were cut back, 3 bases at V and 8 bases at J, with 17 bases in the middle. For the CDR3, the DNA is TGTGCCTGGAGCCCGTCCCAGGGTAGCTATTCACCCCTCCACTTT. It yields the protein CAWSPSQGSYSPLHF.

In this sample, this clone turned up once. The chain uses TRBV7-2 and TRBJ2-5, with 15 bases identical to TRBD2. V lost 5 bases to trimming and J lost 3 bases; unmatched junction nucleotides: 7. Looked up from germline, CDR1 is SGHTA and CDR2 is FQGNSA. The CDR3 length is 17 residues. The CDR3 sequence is CASSISGTSGGKETQYF. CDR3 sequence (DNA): TGTGCCAGCAGCATATCCGGGACTAGCGGGGGGAAAGAGACCCAGTACTTC.

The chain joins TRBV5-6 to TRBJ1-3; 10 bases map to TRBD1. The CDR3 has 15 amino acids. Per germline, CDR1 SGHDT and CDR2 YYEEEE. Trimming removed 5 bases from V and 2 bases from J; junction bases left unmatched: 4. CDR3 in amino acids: CASSYGTGAGNTIYF. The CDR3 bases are TGTGCCAGCAGTTATGGGACAGGGGCTGGAAACACCATATATTTT.

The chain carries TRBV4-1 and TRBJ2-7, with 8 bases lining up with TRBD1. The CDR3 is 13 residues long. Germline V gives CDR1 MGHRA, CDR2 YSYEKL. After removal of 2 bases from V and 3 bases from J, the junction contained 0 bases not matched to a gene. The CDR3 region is CASSQTGGYEQYF. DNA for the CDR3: TGCGCCAGCAGCCAAACAGGGGGCTACGAGCAGTACTTC.

The CDR3 DNA is TGTGCCATCAGTGAGTCGTCTGGACCGGGGAGCAATCAGCCCCAGCATTTT. Amino acids: CAISESSGPGSNQPQHF. The V gene is TRBV10-3, the J gene TRBJ1-5, with D unclear. This CDR3 is 17 amino acids long. V shed 0 bases and J shed 1 base, with 13 bases lying between them. The germline V gene has CDR1 ENHRY and CDR2 SYGVKD.

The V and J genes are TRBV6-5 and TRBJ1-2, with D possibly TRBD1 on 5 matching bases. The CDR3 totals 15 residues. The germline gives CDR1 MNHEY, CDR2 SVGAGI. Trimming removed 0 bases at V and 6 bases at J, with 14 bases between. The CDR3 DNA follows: TGTGCCAGCAGTTACTCGCGTGTACGCAGGGATGGCTACACCTTC. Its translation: CASSYSRVRRDGYTF.

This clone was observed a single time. The CDR3, as DNA: TGTGCCAGCAGTTTCGAGGCTAATGAAAAACTGTTTTTT. Protein product: CASSFEANEKLFF. The chain carries TRBV6-5 and TRBJ1-4; no reliable D call. Trimming stripped 4 bases from V and 3 bases from J, with 6 bases between. This CDR3 spans 13 amino acids. Per germline, CDR1 MNHEY and CDR2 SVGAGI.

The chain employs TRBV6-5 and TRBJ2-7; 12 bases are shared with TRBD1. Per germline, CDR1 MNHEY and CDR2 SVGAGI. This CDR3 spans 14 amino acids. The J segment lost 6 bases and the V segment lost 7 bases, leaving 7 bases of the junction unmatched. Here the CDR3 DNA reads TGTGCCAGCATGGGGACAGGGGGCTTAGTCGAGCAGTACTTC. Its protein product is CASMGTGGLVEQYF.

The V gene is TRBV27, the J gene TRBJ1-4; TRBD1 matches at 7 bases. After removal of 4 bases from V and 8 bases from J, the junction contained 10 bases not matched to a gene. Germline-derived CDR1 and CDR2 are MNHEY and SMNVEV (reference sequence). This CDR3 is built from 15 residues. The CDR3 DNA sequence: TGTGCCAGCAGTTCAGGGGAAGGGGGCCAAGAAAAACTGTTTTTT. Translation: CASSSGEGGQEKLFF.

The CDR3 DNA is TGCGCCAGCAGTGAACAGGCTAACACTGAAGCTTTCTTT. Its protein product is CASSEQANTEAFF. The chain uses TRBV10-2 and TRBJ1-1; tentative D call: TRBD1 (5 bases). The V gene's germline CDR1 is WSHSY and CDR2 SAAADI. This CDR3 spans 13 amino acids. Trimming stripped 3 bases from V and 2 bases from J, with 7 bases between.

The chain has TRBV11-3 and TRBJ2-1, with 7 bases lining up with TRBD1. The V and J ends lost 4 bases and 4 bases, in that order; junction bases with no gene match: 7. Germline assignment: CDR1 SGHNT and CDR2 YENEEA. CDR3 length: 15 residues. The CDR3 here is CASSSIPGQYNEQFF. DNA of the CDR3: TGTGCCAGCAGCTCGATCCCGGGACAGTACAATGAGCAGTTCTTC.

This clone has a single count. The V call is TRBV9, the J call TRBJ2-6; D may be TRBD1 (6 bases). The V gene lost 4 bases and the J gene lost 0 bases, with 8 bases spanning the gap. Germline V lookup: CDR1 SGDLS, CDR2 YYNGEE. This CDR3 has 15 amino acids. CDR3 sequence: CASSSGDSGANVLTF. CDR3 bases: TGTGCCAGCAGCTCAGGGGACTCTGGGGCCAACGTCCTGACTTTC.

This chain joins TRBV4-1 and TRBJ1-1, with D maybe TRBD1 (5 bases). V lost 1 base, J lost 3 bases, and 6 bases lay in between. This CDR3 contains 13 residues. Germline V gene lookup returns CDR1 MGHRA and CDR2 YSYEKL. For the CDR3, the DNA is TGCGCCAGCAGCCAAGGACAGTACACTGAAGCTTTCTTT. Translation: CASSQGQYTEAFF.

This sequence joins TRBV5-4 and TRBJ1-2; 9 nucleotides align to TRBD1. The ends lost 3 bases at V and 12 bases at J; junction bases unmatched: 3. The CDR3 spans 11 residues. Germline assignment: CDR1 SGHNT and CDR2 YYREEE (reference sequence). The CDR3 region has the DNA TGTGCCAGCAGCTCAAGGACAGGGGACACCTTC. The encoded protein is CASSSRTGDTF.

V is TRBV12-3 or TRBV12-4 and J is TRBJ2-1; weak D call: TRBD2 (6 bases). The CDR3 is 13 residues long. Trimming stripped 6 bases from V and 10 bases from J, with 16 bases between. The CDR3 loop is CASRRTTGGEQFF. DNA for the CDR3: TGTGCCAGCAGACGTACCACAGGAGGGGAGCAGTTCTTC.

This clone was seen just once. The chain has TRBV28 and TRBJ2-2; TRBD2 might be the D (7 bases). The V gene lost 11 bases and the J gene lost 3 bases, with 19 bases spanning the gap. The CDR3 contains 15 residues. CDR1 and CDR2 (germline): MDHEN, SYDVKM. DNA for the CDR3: TGTGCCTCTAAAGGGGGGGGCGCGGACACCGGGGAGCTGTTTTTT. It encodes CASKGGGADTGELFF.

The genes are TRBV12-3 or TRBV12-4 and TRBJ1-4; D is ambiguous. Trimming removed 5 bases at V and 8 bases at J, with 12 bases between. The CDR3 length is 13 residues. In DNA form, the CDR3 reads TGTGCCAGCAGTCCCGGGGTTAAGGAAAAACTGTTTTTT. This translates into CASSPGVKEKLFF.